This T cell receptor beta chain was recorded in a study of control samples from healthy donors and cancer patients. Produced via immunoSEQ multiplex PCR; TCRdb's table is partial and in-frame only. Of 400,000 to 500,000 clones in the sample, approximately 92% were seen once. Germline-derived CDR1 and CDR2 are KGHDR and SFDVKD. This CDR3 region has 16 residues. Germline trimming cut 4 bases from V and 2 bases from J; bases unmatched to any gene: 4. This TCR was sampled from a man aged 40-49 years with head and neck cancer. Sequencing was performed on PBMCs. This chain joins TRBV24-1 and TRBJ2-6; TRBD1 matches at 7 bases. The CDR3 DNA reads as TGTGCCACCAGTGAATCCGGGACAGCTGGGGCCAACGTCCTGACTTTC. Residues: CATSESGTAGANVLTF.